These 3 T cell receptor beta chains came from one sample sequenced in a study of blood T cell repertoires in COVID-19. Sequencing was performed with immunoSEQ multiplex PCR; in TCRdb, only in-frame clones are kept and a portion is missing. The sample shows some 100,000 clones, just under 80% of them seen only once. Sequencing was carried out using peripheral blood. Source of these receptors: a man between 65 and 85 years old with active or convalescent COVID-19.

This clone was seen a handful of times. The chain joins TRBV19 to TRBJ2-1; D unresolved. The ends were cut back, 5 bases at V and 5 bases at J, with 16 bases in the middle. The length of the CDR3 is 15 residues. CDR1 is LNHDA, CDR2 SQIVND, per germline (reference sequence). The CDR3 nucleotides are TGTGCCAGTAGTGTGAGTCAACTTTTACACAATGAGCAGTTCTTC. Its translation: CASSVSQLLHNEQFF.

V gene TRBV30 combines with J gene TRBJ1-2; no reliable D call. Trimming removed 1 base at V and 7 bases at J, with 13 bases between. The germline CDR1 and CDR2 sequences are GTSNPN and SVGIG (reference sequence). The CDR3 is made up of 13 amino acids. CDR3 coding DNA: TGTGCCTGGAGTGAGGCAGGAGGGTTTGGCTACACCTTC. It is translated as CAWSEAGGFGYTF.

The chain couples TRBV28 to TRBJ2-2; no reliable D call. The CDR3 is made up of 17 amino acids. CDR1 is MDHEN, CDR2 SYDVKM, per germline. Trimming took 4 bases from V and 1 from J, leaving 16 bases between them. CDR3 nucleotide sequence: TGTGCCAGCAGTTCTCCTTCCCCCTTACAGAACACCGGGGAGCTGTTTTTT. Protein product: CASSSPSPLQNTGELFF.